The clone carrying this TCR beta chain was picked up a small number of times. Its antigen is still unknown. TCRdb called the reads again in MiXCR, with one record for every CDR3 protein. The data hold under 350,000 distinct CDR3 sequences, with more than 9% observed a single time. This specimen belongs to a study of T cell repertoires in cytomegalovirus infection. Study overall: Matching HLA type, along with CMV infection, was indicated by public TCR beta signatures.

The CDR3 contains 16 residues. The germline V gene encodes CDR1 MNHGY and CDR2 SAAAGT. Deletions cut 5 bases from V and 2 bases from J, with 16 bases between. The study, taken as a whole, reports: Totalled public TCR beta family frequency picked out people who carried CMV plus the relevant HLA.

V usage is TRBV6-8 and J usage is TRBJ1-5; a possible D gene is TRBD1 (5 bases). The source material was PBMCs. This receptor was obtained from a human donor in good health (CMV status not recorded). Some clones in this sample may be carry-over from other donors' samples. In DNA, the CDR3 is TGTGCCAGCAGTGACCTCCCAGGGAGACGCAATCAGCCCCAGCATTTT. Amino acid sequence: CASSDLPGRRNQPQHF.